The present T cell receptor (beta chain) was sequenced within a study of T cells in localized non-small cell lung cancer. Germline-derived CDR1 and CDR2 are SGHTA and FQGNSA. The length of the CDR3 is 13 residues. Trimming left V 6 bases short and J 3 bases short, with 12 bases between. Profiled with immunoSEQ multiplex PCR; TCRdb holds only in-frame clones, not every one. The sample has roughly 20,000 clones, 80% to 90% seen once. The rearrangement links TRBV7-2 to TRBJ2-7, with D perhaps TRBD1 or TRBD2 (5 bases each). The sample consisted of peripheral blood, taken before any cancer treatment. The source of this sequence is a male donor aged 60 or over with stage I squamous cell lung carcinoma. The DNA for the CDR3 is TGTGCCAGCAGACGCCAGGGAGTCTACGAGCAGTACTTC. It codes for CASRRQGVYEQYF.